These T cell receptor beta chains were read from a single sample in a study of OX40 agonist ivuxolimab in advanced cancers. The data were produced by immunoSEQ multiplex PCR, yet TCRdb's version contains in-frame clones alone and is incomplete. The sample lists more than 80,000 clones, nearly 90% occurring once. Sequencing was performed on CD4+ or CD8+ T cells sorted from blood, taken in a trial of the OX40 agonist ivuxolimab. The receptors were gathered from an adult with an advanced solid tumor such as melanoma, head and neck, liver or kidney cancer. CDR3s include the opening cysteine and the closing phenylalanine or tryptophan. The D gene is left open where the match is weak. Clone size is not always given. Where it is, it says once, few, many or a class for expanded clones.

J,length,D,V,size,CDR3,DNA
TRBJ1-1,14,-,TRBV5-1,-,CASSPREGTTEAFF,TGCGCCAGCAGCCCGAGGGAGGGGACCACTGAAGCTTTCTTT
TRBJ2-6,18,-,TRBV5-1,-,CASSLEGPIDSGANVLTF,TGCGCCAGCAGCTTGGAGGGACCCATAGACTCTGGGGCCAACGTCCTGACTTTC
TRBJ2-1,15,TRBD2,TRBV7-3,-,CASSPSGATYNEQFF,TGTGCCAGCAGCCCTAGCGGGGCCACCTACAATGAGCAGTTCTTC
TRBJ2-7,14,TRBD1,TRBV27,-,CASRRQGDSYEQYF,TGTGCCAGCAGACGACAGGGGGACTCCTACGAGCAGTACTTC
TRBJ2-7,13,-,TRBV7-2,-,CASSSDGRGTPSF,TGTGCCAGCAGCTCCGACGGTAGGGGGACTCCCTCCTTC
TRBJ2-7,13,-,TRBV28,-,CASSLRQPYEQYF,TGTGCCAGCAGTTTGAGACAGCCCTACGAGCAGTACTTC
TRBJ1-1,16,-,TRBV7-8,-,CASSLGGRLGNTEAFF,TGTGCCAGCAGCTTAGGCGGCAGATTAGGGAACACTGAAGCTTTCTTT
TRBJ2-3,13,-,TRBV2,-,CASNKELTDTQYF,TGTGCCAGCAACAAAGAACTCACAGATACGCAGTATTTT
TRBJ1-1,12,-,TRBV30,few,CAWGRMNTEAFF,TGTGCCTGGGGACGTATGAACACTGAAGCTTTCTTT
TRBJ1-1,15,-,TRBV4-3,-,CASSQGLKGYTEAFF,TGCGCCAGCAGCCAAGGGCTGAAGGGTTATACTGAAGCTTTCTTT